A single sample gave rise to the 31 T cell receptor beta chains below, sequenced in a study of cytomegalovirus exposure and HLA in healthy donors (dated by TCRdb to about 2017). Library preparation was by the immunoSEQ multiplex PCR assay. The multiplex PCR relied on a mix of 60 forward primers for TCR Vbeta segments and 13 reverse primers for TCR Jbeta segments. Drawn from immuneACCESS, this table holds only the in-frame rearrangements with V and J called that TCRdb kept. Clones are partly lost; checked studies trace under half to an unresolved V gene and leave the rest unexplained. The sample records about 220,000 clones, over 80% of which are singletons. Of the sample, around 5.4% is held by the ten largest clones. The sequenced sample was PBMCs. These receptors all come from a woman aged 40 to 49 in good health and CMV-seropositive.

The CDR3 here is CASRYGGQGTYGYTF. The DNA of the CDR3 is TGTGCCAGCCGATACGGGGGACAGGGAACCTATGGCTACACCTTC. The rearrangement links TRBV19 to TRBJ1-2, with 9 bases matching TRBD1. Germline CDR1 reads LNHDA; CDR2 reads SQIVND (reference sequence). The CDR3 is 15 residues long. The ends lost 9 bases at V and 4 bases at J; junction bases unmatched: 12.

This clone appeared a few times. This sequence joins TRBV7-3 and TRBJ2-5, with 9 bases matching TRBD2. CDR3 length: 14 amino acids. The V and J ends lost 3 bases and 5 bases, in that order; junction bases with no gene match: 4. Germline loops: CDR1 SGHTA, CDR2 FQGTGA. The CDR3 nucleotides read TGTGCCAGCAGCTTCTTCGGGACTAGCGAGACCCAGTACTTC. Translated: CASSFFGTSETQYF.

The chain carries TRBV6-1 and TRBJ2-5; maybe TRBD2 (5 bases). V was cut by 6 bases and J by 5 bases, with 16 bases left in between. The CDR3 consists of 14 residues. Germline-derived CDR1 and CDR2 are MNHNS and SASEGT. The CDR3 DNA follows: TGTGCCAGCAGGGATACCCTAGCTGGGGAGACCCAGTACTTC. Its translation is CASRDTLAGETQYF.

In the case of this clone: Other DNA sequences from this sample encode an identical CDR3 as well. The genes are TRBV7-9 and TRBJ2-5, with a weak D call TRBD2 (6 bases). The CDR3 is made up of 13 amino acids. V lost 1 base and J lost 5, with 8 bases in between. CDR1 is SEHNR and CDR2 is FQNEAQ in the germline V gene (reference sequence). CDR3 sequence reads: CASSLVGGETQYF. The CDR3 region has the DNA TGTGCCAGCAGCTTAGTCGGAGGGGAGACCCAGTACTTC.

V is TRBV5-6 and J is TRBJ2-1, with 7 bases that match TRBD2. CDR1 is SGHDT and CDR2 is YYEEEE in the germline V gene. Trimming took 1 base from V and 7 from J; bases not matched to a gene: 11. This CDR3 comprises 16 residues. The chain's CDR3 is CASSLWFGGKGNEQFF. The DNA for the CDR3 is TGTGCCAGCAGCTTGTGGTTCGGGGGGAAAGGAAATGAGCAGTTCTTC.

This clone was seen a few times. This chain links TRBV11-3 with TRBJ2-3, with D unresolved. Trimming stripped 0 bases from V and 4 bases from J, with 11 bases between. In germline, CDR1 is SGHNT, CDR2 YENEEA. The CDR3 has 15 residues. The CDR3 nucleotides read TGTGCCAGCAGCTTAGAGTTTACGTCAGCAGATACGCAGTATTTT. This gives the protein CASSLEFTSADTQYF.

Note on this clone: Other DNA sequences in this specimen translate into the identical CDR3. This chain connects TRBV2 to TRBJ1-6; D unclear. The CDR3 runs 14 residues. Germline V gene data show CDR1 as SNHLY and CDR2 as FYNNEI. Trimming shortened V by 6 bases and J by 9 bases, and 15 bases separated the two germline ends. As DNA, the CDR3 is TGTGCCAGCAGGTTGTCCTCCGGCGGTTCACCCCTCCACTTT. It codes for CASRLSSGGSPLHF.

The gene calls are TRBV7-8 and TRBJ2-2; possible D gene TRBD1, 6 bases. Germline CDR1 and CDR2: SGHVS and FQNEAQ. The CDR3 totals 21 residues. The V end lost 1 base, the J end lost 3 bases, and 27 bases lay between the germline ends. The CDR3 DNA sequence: TGTGCCAGCAGCTTAGTGGGGACATTATACAGGGTGGACCAACACACCGGGGAGCTGTTTTTT. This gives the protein CASSLVGTLYRVDQHTGELFF. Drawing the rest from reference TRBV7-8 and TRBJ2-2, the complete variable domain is GAGVSQSPRYKVAKRGQDVALRCDPISGHVSLFWYQQALGQGPEFLTYFQNEAQLDKSGLPSDRFFAERPEGSVSTLKIQRTQQEDSAVYLCASSLVGTLYRVDQHTGELFFGEGSRLTVL.

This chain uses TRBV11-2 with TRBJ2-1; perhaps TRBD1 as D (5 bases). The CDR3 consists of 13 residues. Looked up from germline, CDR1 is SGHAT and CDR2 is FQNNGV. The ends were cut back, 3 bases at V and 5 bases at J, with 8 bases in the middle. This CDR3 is CASSFRQNNEQFF. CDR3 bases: TGTGCCAGCAGCTTTCGACAGAACAATGAGCAGTTCTTC.

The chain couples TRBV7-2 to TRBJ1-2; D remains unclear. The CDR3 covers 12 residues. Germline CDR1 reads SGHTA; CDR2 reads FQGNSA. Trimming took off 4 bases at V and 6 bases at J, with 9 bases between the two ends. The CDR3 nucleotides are TGTGCCAGCAGCTCGAGACAAGATGGCTACACCTTC. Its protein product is CASSSRQDGYTF. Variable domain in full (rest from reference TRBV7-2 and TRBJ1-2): GAGVSQSPSNKVTEKGKDVELRCDPISGHTALYWYRQSLGQGLEFLIYFQGNSAPDKSGLPSDRFSAERTGGSVSTLTIQRTQQEDSAVYLCASSSRQDGYTFGSGTRLTVV.

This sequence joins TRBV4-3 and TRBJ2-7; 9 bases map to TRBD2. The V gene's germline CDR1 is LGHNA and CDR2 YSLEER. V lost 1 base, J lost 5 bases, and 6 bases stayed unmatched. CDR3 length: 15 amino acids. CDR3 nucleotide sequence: TGCGCCAGCAGCCAAGGTGGTTCTAGCGGGAACGAGCAGTACTTC. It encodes CASSQGGSSGNEQYF.

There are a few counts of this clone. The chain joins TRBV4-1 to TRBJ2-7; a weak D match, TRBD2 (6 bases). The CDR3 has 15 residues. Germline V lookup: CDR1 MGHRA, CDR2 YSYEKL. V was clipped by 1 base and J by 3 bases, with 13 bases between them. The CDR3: CASSQALSGVYEQYF. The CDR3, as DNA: TGCGCCAGCAGCCAAGCCCTGTCGGGGGTCTACGAGCAGTACTTC.

In nucleotides, the CDR3 is TGTGCCAGCAGCGTATTCGGCGGGCATGAGCAGTTCTTC. Translating it yields CASSVFGGHEQFF. J is TRBJ2-1 and V is TRBV9; the D gene is possibly TRBD2 (5 bases). There are 13 residues in the CDR3. The germline V gene encodes CDR1 SGDLS and CDR2 YYNGEE. The ends were cut back, 1 base at V and 8 bases at J, with 10 bases in the middle.

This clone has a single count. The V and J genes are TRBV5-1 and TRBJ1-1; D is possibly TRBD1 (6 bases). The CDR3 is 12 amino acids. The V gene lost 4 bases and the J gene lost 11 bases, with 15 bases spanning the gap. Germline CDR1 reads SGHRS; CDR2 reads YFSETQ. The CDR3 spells CASSTGQPVAFF. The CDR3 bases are TGCGCCAGCAGCACAGGACAGCCTGTGGCTTTCTTT.

DNA for the CDR3: TGTGCCAGCACCCGACTAGCGGGAGTTGGCGAGCAGTACTTC. Translating it yields CASTRLAGVGEQYF. This chain connects TRBV11-2 to TRBJ2-7; 12 bases are shared with TRBD2. In germline, CDR1 is SGHAT, CDR2 FQNNGV. V dropped 7 bases and J dropped 6; count of bases not matched to a gene: 7. This CDR3 spans 14 amino acids.

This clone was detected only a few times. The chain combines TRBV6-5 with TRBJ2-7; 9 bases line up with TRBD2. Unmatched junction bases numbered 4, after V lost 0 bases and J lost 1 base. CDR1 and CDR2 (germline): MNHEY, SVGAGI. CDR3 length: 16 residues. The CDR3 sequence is CASSYSGGRASYEQYF. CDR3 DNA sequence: TGTGCCAGCAGTTACTCGGGCGGGAGGGCTTCCTACGAGCAGTACTTC.

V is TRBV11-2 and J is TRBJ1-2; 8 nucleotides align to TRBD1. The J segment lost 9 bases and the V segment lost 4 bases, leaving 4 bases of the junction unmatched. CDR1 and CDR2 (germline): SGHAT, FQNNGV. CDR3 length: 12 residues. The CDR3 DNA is TGTGCCAGCAGCTGGGACAGGTCTAGCTACACCTTC. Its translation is CASSWDRSSYTF.

The CDR3 bases are TGTGCCAGCAGCGTAGGGGACAGAAGAGCGAACACTGAAGCTTTCTTT. Protein sequence: CASSVGDRRANTEAFF. The chain recombines TRBV9 with TRBJ1-1; 7 positions match TRBD1. Trimming took 0 bases from V and 1 from J; bases not matched to a gene: 6. This CDR3 has 16 residues. Germline V CDR1 and CDR2: SGDLS, YYNGEE.

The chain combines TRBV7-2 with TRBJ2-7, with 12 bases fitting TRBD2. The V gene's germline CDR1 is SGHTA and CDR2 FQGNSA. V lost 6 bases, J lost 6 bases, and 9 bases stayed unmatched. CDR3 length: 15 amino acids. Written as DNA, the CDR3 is TGTGCCAGCAGACCCAGACTAGCGGGAGTCAGCGAGCAGTACTTC. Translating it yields CASRPRLAGVSEQYF. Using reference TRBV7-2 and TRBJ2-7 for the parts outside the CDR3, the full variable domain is GAGVSQSPSNKVTEKGKDVELRCDPISGHTALYWYRQSLGQGLEFLIYFQGNSAPDKSGLPSDRFSAERTGGSVSTLTIQRTQQEDSAVYLCASRPRLAGVSEQYFGPGTRLTVT.

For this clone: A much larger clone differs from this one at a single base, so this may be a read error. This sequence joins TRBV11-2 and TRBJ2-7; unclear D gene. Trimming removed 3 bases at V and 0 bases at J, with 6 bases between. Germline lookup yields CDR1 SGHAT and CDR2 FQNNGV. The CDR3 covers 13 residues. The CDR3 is CASSLGTSYEQYF. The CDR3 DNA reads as TGTGCCAGCAGCTTGGGCACCTCCTACGAGCAGTACTTC.

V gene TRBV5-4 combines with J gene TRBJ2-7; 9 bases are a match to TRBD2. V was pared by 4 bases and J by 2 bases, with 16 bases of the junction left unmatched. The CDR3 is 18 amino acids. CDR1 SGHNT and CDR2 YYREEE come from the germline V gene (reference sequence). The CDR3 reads CASSPAGGGRVKAYEQYF. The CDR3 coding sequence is TGTGCCAGCAGCCCGGCGGGGGGCGGGAGGGTTAAAGCCTACGAGCAGTACTTC.

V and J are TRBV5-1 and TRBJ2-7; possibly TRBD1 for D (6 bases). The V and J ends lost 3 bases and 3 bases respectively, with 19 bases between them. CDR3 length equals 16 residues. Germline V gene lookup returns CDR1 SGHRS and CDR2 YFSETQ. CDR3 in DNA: TGCGCCAGCAGCTCCAACCTCGGACAGCCCTACTACGAGCAGTACTTC. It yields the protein CASSSNLGQPYYEQYF.

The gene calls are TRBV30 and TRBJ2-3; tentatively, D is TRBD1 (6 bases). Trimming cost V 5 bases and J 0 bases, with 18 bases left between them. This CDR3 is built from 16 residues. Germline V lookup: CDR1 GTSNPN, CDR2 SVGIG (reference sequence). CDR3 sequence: CAWRNRETASTDTQYF. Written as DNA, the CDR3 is TGTGCCTGGCGGAACAGGGAGACGGCTAGCACAGATACGCAGTATTTT.

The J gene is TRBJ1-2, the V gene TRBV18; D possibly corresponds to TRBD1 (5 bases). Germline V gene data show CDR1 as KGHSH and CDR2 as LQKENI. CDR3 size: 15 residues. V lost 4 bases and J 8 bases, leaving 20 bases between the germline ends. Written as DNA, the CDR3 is TGTGCCAGCTCACTCACAATGCTAAGACAGCTCGGCTACACCTTC. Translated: CASSLTMLRQLGYTF. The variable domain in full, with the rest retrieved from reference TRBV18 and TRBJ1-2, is NAGVMQNPRHLVRRRGQEARLRCSPMKGHSHVYWYRQLPEEGLKFMVYLQKENIIDESGMPKERFSAEFPKEGPSILRIQQVVRGDSAAYFCASSLTMLRQLGYTFGSGTRLTVV.

CDR3 nucleotide sequence: TGCGCCAGCAGCTCAGGGACAGGGCTTGCAACTAATGAAAAACTGTTTTTT. This gives the protein CASSSGTGLATNEKLFF. The chain uses TRBV5-1 and TRBJ1-4; the match to TRBD1 covers 9 bases. Germline V gene data show CDR1 as SGHRS and CDR2 as YFSETQ. CDR3 length: 17 amino acids. V shed 3 bases and J 0 bases; nucleotides not matched to a gene: 6. The entire variable domain, with the rest obtained from reference TRBV5-1 and TRBJ1-4, is as follows: KAGVTQTPRYLIKTRGQQVTLSCSPISGHRSVSWYQQTPGQGLQFLFEYFSETQRNKGNFPGRFSGRQFSNSRSEMNVSTLELGDSALYLCASSSGTGLATNEKLFFGSGTQLSVL.

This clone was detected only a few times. Written as DNA, the CDR3 is TGTGCCAGCAGCTTAGCGTGGGAGTACGAGCAGTACTTC. Amino acids: CASSLAWEYEQYF. The chain uses TRBV7-3 and TRBJ2-7; D perhaps matches TRBD2 (5 bases). Germline CDR1 reads SGHTA; CDR2 reads FQGTGA. The CDR3 is 13 residues long. V was trimmed by 2 bases and J by 4 bases, leaving 9 bases between them.

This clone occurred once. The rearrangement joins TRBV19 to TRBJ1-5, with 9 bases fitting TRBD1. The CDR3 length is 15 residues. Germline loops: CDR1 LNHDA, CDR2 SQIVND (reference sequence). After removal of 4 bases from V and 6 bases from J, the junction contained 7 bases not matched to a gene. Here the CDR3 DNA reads TGTGCCAGTAGTACTCCCGGACAGGGGACTCAGCCCCAGCATTTT. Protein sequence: CASSTPGQGTQPQHF.

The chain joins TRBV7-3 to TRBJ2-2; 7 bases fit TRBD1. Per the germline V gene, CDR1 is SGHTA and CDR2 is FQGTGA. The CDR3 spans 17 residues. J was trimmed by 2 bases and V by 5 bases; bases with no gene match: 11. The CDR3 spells CASSPRTGTANTGELFF. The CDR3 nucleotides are TGTGCCAGCAGCCCTCGGACCGGGACAGCTAACACCGGGGAGCTGTTTTTT.

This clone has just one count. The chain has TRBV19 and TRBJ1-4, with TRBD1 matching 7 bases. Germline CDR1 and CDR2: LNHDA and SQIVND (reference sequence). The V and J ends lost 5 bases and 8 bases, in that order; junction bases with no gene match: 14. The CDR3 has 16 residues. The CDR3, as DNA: TGTGCCAGTAGTCCCCGACCCCGGACAGGAGCAGAAAAACTGTTTTTT. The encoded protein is CASSPRPRTGAEKLFF.

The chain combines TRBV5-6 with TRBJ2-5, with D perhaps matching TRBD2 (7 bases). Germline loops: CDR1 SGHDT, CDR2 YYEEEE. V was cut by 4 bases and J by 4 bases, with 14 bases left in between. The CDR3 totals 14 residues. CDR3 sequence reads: CASSRRGASETQYF. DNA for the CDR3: TGTGCCAGCAGCCGCCGGGGGGCCTCAGAGACCCAGTACTTC.

The CDR3 sequence: CASSPTQGVSGNTIYF. In nucleotides, the CDR3 is TGTGCCAGCAGTCCCACACAGGGGGTCTCTGGAAACACCATATATTTT. V usage is TRBV27 and J usage is TRBJ1-3, with 8 bases fitting TRBD1. The trim removed 5 bases at V and 0 bases at J, leaving 6 bases unmatched. Germline-derived CDR1 and CDR2 are MNHEY and SMNVEV (reference sequence). There are 16 residues in the CDR3.